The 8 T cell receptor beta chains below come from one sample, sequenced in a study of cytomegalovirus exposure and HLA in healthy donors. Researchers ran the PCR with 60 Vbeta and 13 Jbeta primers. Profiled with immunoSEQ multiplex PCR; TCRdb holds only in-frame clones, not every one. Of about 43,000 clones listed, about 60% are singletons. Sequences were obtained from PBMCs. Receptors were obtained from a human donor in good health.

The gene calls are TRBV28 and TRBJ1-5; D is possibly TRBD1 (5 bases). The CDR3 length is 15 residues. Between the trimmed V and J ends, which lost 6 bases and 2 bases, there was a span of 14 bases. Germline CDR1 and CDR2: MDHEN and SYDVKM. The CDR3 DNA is TGTGCCAGCAGGGCCCAGGGAATACGCAATCAGCCCCAGCATTTT. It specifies CASRAQGIRNQPQHF.

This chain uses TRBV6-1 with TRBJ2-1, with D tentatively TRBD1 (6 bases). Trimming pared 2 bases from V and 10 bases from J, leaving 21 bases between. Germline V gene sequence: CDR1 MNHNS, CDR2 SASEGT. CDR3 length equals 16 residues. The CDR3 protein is CASSESDSLRFGEQFF. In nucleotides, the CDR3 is TGTGCCAGCAGTGAATCGGACAGCCTACGATTCGGGGAGCAGTTCTTC.

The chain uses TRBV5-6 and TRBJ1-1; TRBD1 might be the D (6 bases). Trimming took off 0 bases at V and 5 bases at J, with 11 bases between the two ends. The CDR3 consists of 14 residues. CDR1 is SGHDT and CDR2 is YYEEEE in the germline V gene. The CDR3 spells CASSLEGVGTEAFF. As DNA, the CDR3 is TGTGCCAGCAGCTTGGAGGGGGTGGGGACTGAAGCTTTCTTT.

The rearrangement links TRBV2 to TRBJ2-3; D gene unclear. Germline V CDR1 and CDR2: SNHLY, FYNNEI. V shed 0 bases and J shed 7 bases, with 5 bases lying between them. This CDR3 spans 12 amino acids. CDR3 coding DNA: TGTGCCAGCAGTGAAGCGCGGTATACGCAGTATTTT. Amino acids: CASSEARYTQYF.

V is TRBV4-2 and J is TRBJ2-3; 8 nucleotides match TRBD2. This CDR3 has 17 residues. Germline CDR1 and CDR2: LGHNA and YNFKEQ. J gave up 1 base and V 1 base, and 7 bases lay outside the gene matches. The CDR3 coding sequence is TGTGCCAGCAGCCAAGTCGGGCGGGGGGAGGGCACAGATACGCAGTATTTT. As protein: CASSQVGRGEGTDTQYF.

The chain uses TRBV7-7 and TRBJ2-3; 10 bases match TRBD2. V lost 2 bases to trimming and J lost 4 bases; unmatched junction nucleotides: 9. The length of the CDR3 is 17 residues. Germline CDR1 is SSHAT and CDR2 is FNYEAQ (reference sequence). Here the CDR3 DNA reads TGTGCCAGCAGCTTACTAGCGGGGGCATCAAGCGCAGATACGCAGTATTTT. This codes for CASSLLAGASSADTQYF.

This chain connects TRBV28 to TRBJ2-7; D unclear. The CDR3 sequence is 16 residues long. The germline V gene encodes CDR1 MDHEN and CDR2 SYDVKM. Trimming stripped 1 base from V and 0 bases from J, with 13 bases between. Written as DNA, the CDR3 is TGTGCCAGCAGTTTATCACGGAACAGTTACTCCTACGAGCAGTACTTC. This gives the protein CASSLSRNSYSYEQYF.

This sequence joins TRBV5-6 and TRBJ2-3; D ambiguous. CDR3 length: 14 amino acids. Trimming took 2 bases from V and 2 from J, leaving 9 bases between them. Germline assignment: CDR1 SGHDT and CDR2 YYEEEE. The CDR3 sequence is CASSFGSDTDTQYF. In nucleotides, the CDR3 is TGTGCCAGCAGCTTTGGCAGCGACACAGATACGCAGTATTTT.